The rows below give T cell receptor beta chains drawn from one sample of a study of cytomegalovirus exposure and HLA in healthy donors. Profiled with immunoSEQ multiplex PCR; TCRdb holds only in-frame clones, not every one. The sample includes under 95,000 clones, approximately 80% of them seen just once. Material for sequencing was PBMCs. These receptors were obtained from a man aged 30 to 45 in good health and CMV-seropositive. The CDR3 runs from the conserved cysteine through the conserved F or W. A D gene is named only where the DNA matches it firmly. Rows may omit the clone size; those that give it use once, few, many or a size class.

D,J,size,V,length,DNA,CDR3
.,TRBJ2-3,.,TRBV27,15,TGTGCCAGCAGCCCACAGGGAAGTCTCACAGATACGCAGTATTTT,CASSPQGSLTDTQYF
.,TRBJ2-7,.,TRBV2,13,TGTGCCAGCAGTTACCTAGTTCCCAACGAGCAGTACTTC,CASSYLVPNEQYF
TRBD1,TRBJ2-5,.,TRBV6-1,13,TGTGCCAGCAGTTTGGGACAGGGGGAGACCCAGTACTTC,CASSLGQGETQYF
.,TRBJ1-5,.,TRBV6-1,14,TGTGCCAGCAGTGAACGGGGATTCGGTCAGCCCCAGCATTTT,CASSERGFGQPQHF
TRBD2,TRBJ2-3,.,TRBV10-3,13,TGTGCCACCGCGGGGGGGCCGGGAGATACGCAGTATTTT,CATAGGPGDTQYF
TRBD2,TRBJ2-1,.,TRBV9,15,TGTGCCAGCAGCGGACTAGCGGGGTACTCCAATGAGCAGTTCTTC,CASSGLAGYSNEQFF
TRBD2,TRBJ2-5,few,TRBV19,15,TGTGCCAGTAGTATGGGCGCGGGGGGGCAAGAGACCCAGTACTTC,CASSMGAGGQETQYF
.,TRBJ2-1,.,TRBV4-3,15,TGCGCCAGCAGCCAAGACGGGAATCGATTCAATGAGCAGTTCTTC,CASSQDGNRFNEQFF
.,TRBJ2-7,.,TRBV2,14,TGTGCCAGCAGTTGGGCGTTGAGCTCCTACGAGCAGTACTTC,CASSWALSSYEQYF
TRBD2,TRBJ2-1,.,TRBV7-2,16,TGTGCCAGCAGCTATAGCGGGGGGGCCTCCTACAATGAGCAGTTCTTC,CASSYSGGASYNEQFF
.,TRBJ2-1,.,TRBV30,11,TGTGCCTGGAAGGGGATCAATGAGCAGTTCTTC,CAWKGINEQFF
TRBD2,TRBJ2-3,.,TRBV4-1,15,TGCGCCAGCAGCCAAGAGCGGGGGGGCCCAGATACGCAGTATTTT,CASSQERGGPDTQYF
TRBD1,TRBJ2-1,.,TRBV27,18,TGTGCCAGCAGTTTAAGGTCGGGAGCAGGGGGCGGTGGTAATGAGCAGTTCTTC,CASSLRSGAGGGGNEQFF
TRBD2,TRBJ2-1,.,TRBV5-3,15,TGTGCCAGAAAATGGGTGAGCGGGAGGGCCAATGAGCAGTTCTTC,CARKWVSGRANEQFF
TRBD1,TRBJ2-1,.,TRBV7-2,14,TGTGCCAGTCGAGACAGGGGGAGGTACAATGAGCAGTTCTTC,CASRDRGRYNEQFF
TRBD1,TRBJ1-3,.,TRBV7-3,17,TGTGCCAGCAGCTCGCCGGGACAGGGTAGCTCTGGAAACACCATATATTTT,CASSSPGQGSSGNTIYF